This TCR beta chain is drawn from a study of blood T cell dynamics during melanoma immunotherapy. Study information: Patients with metastatic melanoma got pembrolizumab or nivolumab-ipilimumab as first-line care.

The CDR3 spans 13 residues. V was shortened by 1 base and J by 5 bases, with 7 bases between the two germline ends. The germline gives CDR1 LGHNA, CDR2 YSLEER. Time point of the sample: pre-treatment baseline. Disease control meant complete response, partial response or stable disease at 12 weeks. Clones were read by immunoSEQ multiplex PCR, and TCRdb kept only the in-frame ones, dropping some. The table shows about 10,000 clones, with roughly nine tenths occurring only once. The receptor was isolated from a human donor with melanoma. The chain employs TRBV4-3 and TRBJ2-3, with D hard to call. The sample here was blood, taken from a patient treated with checkpoint blockade. The CDR3 reads CASSQAVLDTQYF. CDR3 in DNA: TGCGCCAGCAGCCAAGCGGTGCTAGATACGCAGTATTTT.